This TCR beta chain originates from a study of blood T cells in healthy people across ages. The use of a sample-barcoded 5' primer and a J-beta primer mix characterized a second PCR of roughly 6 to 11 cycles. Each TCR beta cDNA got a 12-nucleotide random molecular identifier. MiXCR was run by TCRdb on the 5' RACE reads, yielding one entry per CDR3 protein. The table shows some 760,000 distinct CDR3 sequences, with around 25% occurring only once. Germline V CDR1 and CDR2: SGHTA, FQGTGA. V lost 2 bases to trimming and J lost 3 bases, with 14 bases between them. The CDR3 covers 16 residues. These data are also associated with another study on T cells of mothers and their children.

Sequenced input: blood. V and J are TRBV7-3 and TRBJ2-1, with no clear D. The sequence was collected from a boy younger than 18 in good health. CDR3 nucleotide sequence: TGTGCCAGCAGCTTAGGCCTAAGCCCCTTCTACAATGAGCAGTTCTTC. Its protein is CASSLGLSPFYNEQFF.